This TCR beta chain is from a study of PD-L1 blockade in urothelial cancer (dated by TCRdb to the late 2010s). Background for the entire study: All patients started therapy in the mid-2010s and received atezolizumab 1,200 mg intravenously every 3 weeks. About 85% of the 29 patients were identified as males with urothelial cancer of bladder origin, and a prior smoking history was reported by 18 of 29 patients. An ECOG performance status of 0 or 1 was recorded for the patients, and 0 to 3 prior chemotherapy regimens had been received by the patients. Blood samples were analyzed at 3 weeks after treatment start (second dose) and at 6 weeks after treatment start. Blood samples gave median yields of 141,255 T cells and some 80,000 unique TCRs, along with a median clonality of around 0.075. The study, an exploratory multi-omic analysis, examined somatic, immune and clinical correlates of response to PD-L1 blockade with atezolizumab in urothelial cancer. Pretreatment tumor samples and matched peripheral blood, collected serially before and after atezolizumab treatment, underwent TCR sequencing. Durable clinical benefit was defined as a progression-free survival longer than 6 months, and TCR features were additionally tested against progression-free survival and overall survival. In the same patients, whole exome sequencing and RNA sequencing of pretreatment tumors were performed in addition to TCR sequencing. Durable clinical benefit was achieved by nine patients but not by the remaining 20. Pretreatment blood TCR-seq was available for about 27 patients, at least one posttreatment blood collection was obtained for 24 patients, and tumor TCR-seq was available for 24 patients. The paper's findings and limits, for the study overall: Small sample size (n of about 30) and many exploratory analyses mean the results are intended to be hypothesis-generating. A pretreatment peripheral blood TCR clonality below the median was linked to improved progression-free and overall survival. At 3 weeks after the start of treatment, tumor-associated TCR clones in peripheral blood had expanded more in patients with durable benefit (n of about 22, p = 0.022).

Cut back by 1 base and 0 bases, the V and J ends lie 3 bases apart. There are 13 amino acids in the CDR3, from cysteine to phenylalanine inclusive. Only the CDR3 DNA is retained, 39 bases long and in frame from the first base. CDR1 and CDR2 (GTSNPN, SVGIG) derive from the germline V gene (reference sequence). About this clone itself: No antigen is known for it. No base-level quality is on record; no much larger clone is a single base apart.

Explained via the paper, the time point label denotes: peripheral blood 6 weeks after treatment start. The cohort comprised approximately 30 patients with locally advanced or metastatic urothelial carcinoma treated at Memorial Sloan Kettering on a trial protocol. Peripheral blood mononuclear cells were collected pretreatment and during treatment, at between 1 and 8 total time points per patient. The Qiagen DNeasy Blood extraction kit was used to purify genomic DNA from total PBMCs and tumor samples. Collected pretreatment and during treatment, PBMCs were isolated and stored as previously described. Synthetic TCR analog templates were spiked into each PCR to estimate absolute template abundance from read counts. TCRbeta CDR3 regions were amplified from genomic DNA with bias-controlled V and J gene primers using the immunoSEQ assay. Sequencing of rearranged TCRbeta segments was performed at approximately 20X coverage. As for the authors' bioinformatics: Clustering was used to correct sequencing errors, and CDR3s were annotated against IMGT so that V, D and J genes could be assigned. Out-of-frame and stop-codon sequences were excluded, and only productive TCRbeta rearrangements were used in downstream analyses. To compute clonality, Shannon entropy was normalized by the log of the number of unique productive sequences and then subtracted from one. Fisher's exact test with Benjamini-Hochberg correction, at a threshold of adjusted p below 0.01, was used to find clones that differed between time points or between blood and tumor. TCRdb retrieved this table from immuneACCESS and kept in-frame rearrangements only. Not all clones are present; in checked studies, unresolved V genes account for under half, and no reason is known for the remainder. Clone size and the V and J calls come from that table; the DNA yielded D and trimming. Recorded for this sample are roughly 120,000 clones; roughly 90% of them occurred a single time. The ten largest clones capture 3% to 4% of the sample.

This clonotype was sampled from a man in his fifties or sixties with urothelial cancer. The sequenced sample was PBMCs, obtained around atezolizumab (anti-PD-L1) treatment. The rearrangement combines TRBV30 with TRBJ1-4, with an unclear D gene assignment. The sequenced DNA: TGTGCCTGGAGTGCTGCAACTAATGAAAAACTGTTTTTT. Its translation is CAWSAATNEKLFF.